This T cell receptor (beta chain) originates from a study of beta chain features in type 1 diabetes. Points from the study as a whole: With patients and controls alike, PCR might favor shorter templates to an equal degree. There were fewer insertions and more deletions at the VDJ junctions of type 1 diabetes patients.

Since all of the isolated RNA was reverse transcribed, expressed TCRB transcripts were what got sequenced. Sequenced by immunoSEQ multiplex PCR; TCRdb stores in-frame clones only, minus some. The sample shows about 620,000 clones, around 15% of them seen only once. Germline CDR1 is MNHEY and CDR2 is SMNVEV (reference sequence). V lost 5 bases and J lost 2; bases outside the gene matches: 4. The CDR3 is made up of 14 amino acids. Details on this clone: Its antigen is unidentified.

Sorting that relied on CD45RO/CCR7/CD25/CD127/CD95/CD27 yielded CD4+ naive, central memory, regulatory and stem cell-like memory cells. Sequenced: naive CD4+ T cells from blood. V usage is TRBV27 and J usage is TRBJ2-7, with TRBD1 matching 9 bases. The receptor was isolated from a man between 18 and 35 years old in good health. CDR3: CASSSRDRAYEQYF. For the CDR3, the DNA is TGTGCCAGCAGTAGCCGGGACAGGGCCTACGAGCAGTACTTC.